This T cell receptor beta chain was retrieved from a study of CD8 T cells in ankylosing spondylitis. Germline V gene lookup returns CDR1 LGHNA and CDR2 YNFKEQ. V lost 0 bases and J lost 0; bases outside the gene matches: 3. The CDR3 has 17 residues. This clonotype was recorded at least ten times. TCRdb analysed the 5' RACE reads with MiXCR anew, one entry per CDR3 protein. The table includes 85,000 to 100,000 distinct CDR3 sequences, over 6.5% detected once. The chain carries TRBV4-2 and TRBJ2-1; 9 bases map to TRBD2. The TCR originated in a male donor with ankylosing spondylitis or in good health (not recorded which). The sequencing sample was made of blood, either unsorted or a sorted T cell fraction (not recorded which). CDR3 bases: TGTGCCAGCAGCCAAGAGACGCGGGGGGGCTCCTACAATGAGCAGTTCTTC. Its translation is CASSQETRGGSYNEQFF.